This T cell receptor (beta chain) was documented in a study of blood T cells in healthy people across ages. As regards this clonotype: Its antigen is not identified.

Combining a sample-barcoded 5' primer with a J-beta primer mix, a second PCR ran for 7 to 11 cycles. From the 5' RACE reads, TCRdb called clonotypes with MiXCR, one entry per CDR3 protein. This sample carries around 990,000 distinct CDR3 sequences, 35% to 40% of them seen once, and the ten largest clones take around 13%. The V end was cut by 0 bases, the J end by 8 bases, with 13 bases between. The CDR3 runs to 15 residues. CDR1 is LGHNA and CDR2 is YNFKEQ in the germline V gene. Overall study results and limits: Underestimates were what the diversity estimates from one million T cells were considered to be.

The genes are TRBV4-2 and TRBJ2-2, with D perhaps matching TRBD2 (5 bases). The sequence was collected from a man younger than 35 in good health. What was sequenced was blood. CDR3 in DNA: TGTGCCAGCAGCCAAGAGCAGAGGGCTAGAGGGGAGCTGTTTTTT. Protein product: CASSQEQRARGELFF.